This T cell receptor beta chain was sequenced for a study of blood T cell repertoires in COVID-19. TCRdb's copy holds only in-frame clones and misses some; the assay was immunoSEQ multiplex PCR. Here the sample spans 500,000 to 600,000 clones, 85% to 90% being singletons. Seattle patient enrollment occurred during active infection, with longitudinal follow-up thereafter. The clonotype comes from a woman aged 50 to 65 with COVID-19, enrolled during active disease. The specimen sequenced was peripheral blood.

The DNA for the CDR3 is TGTGCCAGTAGTATAGTCTTTGGGTCAGGGGGCTACGAGCAGTACTTC. Translating gives CASSIVFGSGGYEQYF. The chain joins TRBV19 to TRBJ2-7, with 7 bases aligning to TRBD1. This CDR3 region has 16 residues. Germline V gene sequence: CDR1 LNHDA, CDR2 SQIVND (reference sequence). With V trimmed by 1 base and J by 3 bases, 9 bases remained unmatched.